Detailed here is one TCR beta chain. The antigen this receptor binds is unknown. The record has no base qualities; no much larger clone is one base away. Reading the label with the study, this specimen's treatment or condition is: in vitro stimulation with specific CMV peptide epitopes to enrich CMV-specific T cells. The data were taken from a study of T cell repertoires in cytomegalovirus infection (dated 2019 in TCRdb). Concerning the study at large: Recently identified HLA-C-restricted CMV epitopes, whose presentation resists viral immunomodulation, were targeted by peptide stimulations together with well-studied HLA-B-restricted epitopes. Donor HLA type was relevant to the analysis, because carriage of CMV infection together with the matching HLA type was indicated by public TCR beta signatures.

The instrument was an Illumina HiSeq 1500. TCRdb itself trimmed the public reads at Q25 with fastp, ran MiXCR and retained productive beta chains. For every CDR3 protein sequence, its rows merge into one entry that carries the most common genes and DNA. For this sample there are roughly 920,000 distinct CDR3 sequences; 31% appear just once. About an eighth of the sample is held by the ten biggest clonotypes. Results and caveats for the whole study, not just this receptor: The ex vivo response was dominated by HLA-C-restricted CMV-specific TCR beta clonotypes, and the single most frequent clonotype in two of eight donors was supplied by these HLA-C-restricted clonotypes. In both this cohort and an independent roughly 350-donor cohort, the cumulative frequency of public TCR beta family members distinguished carriers of CMV infection plus the relevant HLA type.

Sequenced material: cultured CD8+ T cells from PBMCs, taken from culture after CMV antigen stimulation. The clonotype was recovered from a human donor in good health (CMV status not recorded). Some clones in this sample may be carry-over from other donors' samples.

The CDR3 region: CASGTSENTDTQYF. In nucleotide form, the sequence is TGTGCCAGCGGGACTAGCGAGAACACAGATACGCAGTATTTT. The V gene is TRBV7-9 and the J gene is TRBJ2-3; TRBD2 lines up with 10 middle nucleotides. V has 8 bases trimmed and J has 2 bases trimmed; junction bases matching no gene number 4. Measured from the cysteine to the phenylalanine, the CDR3 is 14 residues long. The entry retains the CDR3 DNA only, 42 bases that are in frame from base 1. CDR1 SEHNR and CDR2 FQNEAQ were looked up in the germline V gene (reference sequence).